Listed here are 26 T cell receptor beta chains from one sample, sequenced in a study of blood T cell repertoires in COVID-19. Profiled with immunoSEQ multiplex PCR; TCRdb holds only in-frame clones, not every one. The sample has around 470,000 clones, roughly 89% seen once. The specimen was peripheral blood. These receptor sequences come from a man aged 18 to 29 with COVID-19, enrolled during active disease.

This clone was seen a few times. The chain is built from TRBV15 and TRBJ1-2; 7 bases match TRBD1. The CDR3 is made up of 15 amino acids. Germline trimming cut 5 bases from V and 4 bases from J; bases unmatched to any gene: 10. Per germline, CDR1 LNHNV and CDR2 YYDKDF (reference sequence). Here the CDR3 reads CATSSRRTGSYGYTF. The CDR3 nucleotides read TGTGCCACCAGCTCACGAAGGACAGGCTCCTATGGCTACACCTTC.

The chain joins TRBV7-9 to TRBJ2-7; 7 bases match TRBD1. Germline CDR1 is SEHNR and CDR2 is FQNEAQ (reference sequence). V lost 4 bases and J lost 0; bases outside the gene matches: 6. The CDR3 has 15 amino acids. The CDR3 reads CASSWNRGTSYEQYF. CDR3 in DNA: TGTGCCAGCAGCTGGAACAGGGGTACCTCCTACGAGCAGTACTTC.

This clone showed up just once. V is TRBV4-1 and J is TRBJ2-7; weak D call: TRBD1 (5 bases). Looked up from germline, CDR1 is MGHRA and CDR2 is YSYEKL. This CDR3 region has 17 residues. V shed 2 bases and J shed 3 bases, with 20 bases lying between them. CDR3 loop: CASSQRWLPGLFYEQYF. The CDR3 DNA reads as TGCGCCAGCAGCCAAAGATGGCTTCCAGGGCTCTTCTACGAGCAGTACTTC.

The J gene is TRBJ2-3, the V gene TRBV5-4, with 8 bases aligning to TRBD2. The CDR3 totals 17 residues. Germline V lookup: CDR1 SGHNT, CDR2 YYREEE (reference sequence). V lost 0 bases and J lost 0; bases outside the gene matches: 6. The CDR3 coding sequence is TGTGCCAGCAGCTTGGTCGGGCGGGGGGCAAGCACAGATACGCAGTATTTT. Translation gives CASSLVGRGASTDTQYF.

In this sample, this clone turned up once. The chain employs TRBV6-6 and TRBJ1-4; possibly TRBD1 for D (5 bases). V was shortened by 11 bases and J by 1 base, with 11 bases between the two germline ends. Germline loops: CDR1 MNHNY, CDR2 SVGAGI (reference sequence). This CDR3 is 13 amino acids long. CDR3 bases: TGTGCCTCACAGGAAGGAACTAATGAAAAACTGTTTTTT. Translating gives CASQEGTNEKLFF.

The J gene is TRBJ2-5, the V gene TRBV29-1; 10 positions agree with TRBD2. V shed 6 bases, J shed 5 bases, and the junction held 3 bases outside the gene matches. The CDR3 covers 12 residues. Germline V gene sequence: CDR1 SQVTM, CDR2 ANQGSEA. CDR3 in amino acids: CSVRTSGETQYF. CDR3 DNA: TGCAGCGTAAGGACTAGCGGCGAGACCCAGTACTTC. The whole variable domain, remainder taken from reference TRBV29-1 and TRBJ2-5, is SAVISQKPSRDICQRGTSLTIQCQVDSQVTMMFWYRQQPGQSLTLIATANQGSEATYESGFVIDKFPISRPNLTFSTLTVSNMSPEDSSIYLCSVRTSGETQYFGPGTRLLVL.

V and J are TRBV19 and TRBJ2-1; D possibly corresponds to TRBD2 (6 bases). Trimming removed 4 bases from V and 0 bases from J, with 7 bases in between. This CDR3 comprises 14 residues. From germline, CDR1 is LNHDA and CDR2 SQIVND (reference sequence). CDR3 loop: CASSSGNSYNEQFF. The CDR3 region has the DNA TGTGCCAGTAGTAGCGGGAACTCCTACAATGAGCAGTTCTTC.

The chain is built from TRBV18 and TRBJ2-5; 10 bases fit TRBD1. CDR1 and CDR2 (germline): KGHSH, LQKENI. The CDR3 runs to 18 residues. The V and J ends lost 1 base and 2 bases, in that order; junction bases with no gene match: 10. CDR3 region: CASSPLETGGGLQETQYF. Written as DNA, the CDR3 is TGTGCCAGCTCACCACTTGAGACAGGGGGCGGGTTGCAAGAGACCCAGTACTTC.

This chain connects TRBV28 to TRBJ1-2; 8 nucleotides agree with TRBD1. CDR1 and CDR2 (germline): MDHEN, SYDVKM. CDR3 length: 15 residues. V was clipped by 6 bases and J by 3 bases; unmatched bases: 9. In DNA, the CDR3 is TGTGCCAGCAGCCGCGGGACAGGCGAATACTATGGCTACACCTTC. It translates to CASSRGTGEYYGYTF.

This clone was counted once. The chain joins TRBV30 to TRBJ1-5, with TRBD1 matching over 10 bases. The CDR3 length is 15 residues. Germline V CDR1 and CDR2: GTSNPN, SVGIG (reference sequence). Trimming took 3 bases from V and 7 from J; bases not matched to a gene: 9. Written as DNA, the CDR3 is TGTGCCTGGAGACCGGGACAGGGGCCAAAACAGCCCCAGCATTTT. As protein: CAWRPGQGPKQPQHF.

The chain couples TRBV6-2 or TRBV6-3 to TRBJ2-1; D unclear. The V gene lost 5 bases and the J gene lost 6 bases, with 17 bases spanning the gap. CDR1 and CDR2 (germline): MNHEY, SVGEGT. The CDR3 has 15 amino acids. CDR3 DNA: TGTGCCAGCAGTCCCTATGTTCTGAGTGGCAATGAGCAGTTCTTC. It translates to CASSPYVLSGNEQFF.

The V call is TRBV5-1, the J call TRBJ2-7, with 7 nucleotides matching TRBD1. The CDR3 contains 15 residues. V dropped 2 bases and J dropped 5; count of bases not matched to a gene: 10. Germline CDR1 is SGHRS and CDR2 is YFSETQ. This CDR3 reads CASSLWTGGGNEQYF. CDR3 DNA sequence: TGCGCCAGCAGCTTATGGACAGGAGGTGGCAACGAGCAGTACTTC.

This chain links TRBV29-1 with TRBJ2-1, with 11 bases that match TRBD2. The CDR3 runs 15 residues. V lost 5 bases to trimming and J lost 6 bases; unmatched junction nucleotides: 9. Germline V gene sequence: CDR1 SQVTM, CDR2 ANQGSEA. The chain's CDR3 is CSVPLAGGLGNEQFF. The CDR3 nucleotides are TGCAGCGTTCCCTTAGCGGGGGGGCTTGGCAATGAGCAGTTCTTC.

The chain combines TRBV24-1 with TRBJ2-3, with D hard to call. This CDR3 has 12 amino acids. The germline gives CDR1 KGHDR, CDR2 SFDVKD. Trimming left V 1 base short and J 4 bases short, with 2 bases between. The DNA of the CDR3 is TGTGCCACCAGTGATTTCTCAGATACGCAGTATTTT. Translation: CATSDFSDTQYF.

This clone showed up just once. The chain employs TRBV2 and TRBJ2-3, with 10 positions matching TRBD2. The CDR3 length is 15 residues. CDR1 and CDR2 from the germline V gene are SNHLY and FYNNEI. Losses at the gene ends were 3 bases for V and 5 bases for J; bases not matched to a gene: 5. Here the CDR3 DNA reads TGTGCCAGCAGTGATAATAGCGGGGGGCAAGATACGCAGTATTTT. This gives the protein CASSDNSGGQDTQYF.

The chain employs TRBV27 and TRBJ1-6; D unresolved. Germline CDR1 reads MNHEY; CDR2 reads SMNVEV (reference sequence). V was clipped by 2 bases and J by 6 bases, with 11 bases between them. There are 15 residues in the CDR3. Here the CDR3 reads CASSLEGAANSPLHF. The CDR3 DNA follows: TGTGCCAGCAGTTTAGAGGGCGCGGCTAATTCACCCCTCCACTTT.

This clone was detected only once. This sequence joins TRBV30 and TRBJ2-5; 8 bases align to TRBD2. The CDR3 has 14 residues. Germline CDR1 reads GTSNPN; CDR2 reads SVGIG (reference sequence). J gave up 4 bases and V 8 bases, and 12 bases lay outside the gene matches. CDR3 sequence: CATTPGGGSETQYF. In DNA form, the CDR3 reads TGTGCCACCACACCCGGGGGGGGATCAGAGACCCAGTACTTC.

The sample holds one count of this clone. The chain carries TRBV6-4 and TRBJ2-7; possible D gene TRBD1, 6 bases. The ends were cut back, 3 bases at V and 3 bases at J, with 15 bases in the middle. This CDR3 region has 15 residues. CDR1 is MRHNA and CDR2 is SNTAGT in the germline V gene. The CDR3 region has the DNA TGTGCCAGCAGTGATAAAAGGGACAACTGCTACGAGCAGTACTTC. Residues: CASSDKRDNCYEQYF.

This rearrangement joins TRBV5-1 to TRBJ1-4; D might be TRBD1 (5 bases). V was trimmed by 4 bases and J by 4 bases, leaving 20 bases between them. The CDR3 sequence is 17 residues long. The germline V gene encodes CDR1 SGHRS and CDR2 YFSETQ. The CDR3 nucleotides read TGCGCCAGCAGCCTTGCGGGACTTATGGGGGGTAATGAAAAACTGTTTTTT. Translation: CASSLAGLMGGNEKLFF.

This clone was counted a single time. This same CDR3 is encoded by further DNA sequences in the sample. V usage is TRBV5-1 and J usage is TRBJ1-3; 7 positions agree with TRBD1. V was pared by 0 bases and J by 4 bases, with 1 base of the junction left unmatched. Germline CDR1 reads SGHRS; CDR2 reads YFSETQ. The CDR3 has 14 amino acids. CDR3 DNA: TGCGCCAGCAGCTTGGGACAGGGAGGAAACACCATATATTTT. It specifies CASSLGQGGNTIYF.

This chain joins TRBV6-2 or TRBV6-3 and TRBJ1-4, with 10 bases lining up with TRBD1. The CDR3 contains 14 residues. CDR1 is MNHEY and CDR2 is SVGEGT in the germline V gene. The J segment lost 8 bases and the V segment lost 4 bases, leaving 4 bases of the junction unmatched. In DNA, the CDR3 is TGTGCCAGCAGTTCACCGGGACAGGGGGAAAAACTGTTTTTT. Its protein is CASSSPGQGEKLFF.

CDR3 in amino acids: CASSDLGRGNEQYF. The CDR3 DNA sequence: TGCGCCAGCAGTGATCTTGGCAGGGGCAACGAGCAGTACTTC. This chain uses TRBV10-2 with TRBJ2-7; weak D call: TRBD1 (6 bases). Germline CDR1 is WSHSY and CDR2 is SAAADI. The CDR3 consists of 14 residues. V was pared by 3 bases and J by 5 bases, with 14 bases between.

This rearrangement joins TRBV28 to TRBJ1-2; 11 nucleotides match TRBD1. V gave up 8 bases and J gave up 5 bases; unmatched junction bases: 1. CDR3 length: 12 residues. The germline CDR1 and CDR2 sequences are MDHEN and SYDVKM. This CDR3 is CASRDRGYGYTF. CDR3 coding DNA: TGTGCCAGCCGGGACAGGGGGTATGGCTACACCTTC.

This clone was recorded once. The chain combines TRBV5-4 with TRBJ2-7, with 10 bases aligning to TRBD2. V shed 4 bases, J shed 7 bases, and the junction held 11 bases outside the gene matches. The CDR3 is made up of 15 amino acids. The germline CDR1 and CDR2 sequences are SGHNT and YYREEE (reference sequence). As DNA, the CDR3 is TGTGCCAGCAGCACCCGAGCGGGGGGGCGTCGAGAGCAGTACTTC. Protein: CASSTRAGGRREQYF.

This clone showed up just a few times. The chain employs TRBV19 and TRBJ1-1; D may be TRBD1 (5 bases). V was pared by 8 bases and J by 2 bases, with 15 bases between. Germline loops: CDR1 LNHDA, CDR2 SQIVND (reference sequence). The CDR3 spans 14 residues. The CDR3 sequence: CASGVREVNTEAFF. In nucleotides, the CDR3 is TGTGCCAGTGGGGTCAGGGAGGTCAACACTGAAGCTTTCTTT.

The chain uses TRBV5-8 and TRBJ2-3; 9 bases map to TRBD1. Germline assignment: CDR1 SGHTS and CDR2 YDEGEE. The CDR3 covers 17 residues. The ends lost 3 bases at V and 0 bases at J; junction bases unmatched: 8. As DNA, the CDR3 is TGTGCCAGCAGCTGGAACAGGGGGCCCACTAGCACAGATACGCAGTATTTT. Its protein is CASSWNRGPTSTDTQYF.